The TCR beta chain described here comes from a study of T cell responses to AZD1222 COVID-19 vaccine. This CDR3 has 14 amino acids. Germline V CDR1 and CDR2: MDHEN, SYDVKM. After removal of 5 bases from V and 6 bases from J, the junction contained 4 bases not matched to a gene. Using immunoSEQ multiplex PCR, the repertoire was profiled, and TCRdb retains in-frame clones only, with some absent. The sample carries under 150,000 clones, approximately 90% recorded once. This specimen was peripheral blood, taken on day 0 of AZD1222 vaccination. The rearrangement joins TRBV28 to TRBJ2-1; 10 bases fit TRBD1. The clonotype was recovered from an adult in good health. The CDR3 loop is CASSQGQGSNEQFF. In DNA, the CDR3 is TGTGCCAGCAGTCAGGGACAGGGGAGCAATGAGCAGTTCTTC.